This T cell receptor beta chain originates from a study of Ad26.COV2.S vaccination and SARS-CoV-2 variants. Study results and caveats: Among vaccine recipients, spike-specific TCR breadth exceeded that of placebo recipients.

Treatment described: over 15 received Ad26.COV2.S at low or high dose, single or two shots; several received placebo; per-sample allocation not given. Following the first vaccine or placebo injection, samples were taken on day 63. The V gene lost 3 bases and the J gene lost 4 bases, with 13 bases spanning the gap. The germline gives CDR1 SGHKS, CDR2 YYEKEE (reference sequence). This CDR3 region has 14 residues. Assay: immunoSEQ multiplex PCR; the TCRdb copy retains only in-frame clones and omits some. The data show roughly 500,000 clones, roughly 89% seen once. Comments on this clone: Its antigen is undetermined.

The TCR comes from a person aged 18 to 59 who received the Ad26.COV2.S COVID-19 vaccine or a placebo. Material: peripheral blood, obtained in a trial of Ad26.COV2.S vaccine versus placebo. The chain recombines TRBV5-5 with TRBJ1-2; D is perhaps TRBD1 (6 bases). The chain's CDR3 is CASSYPAGAYGYTF. As DNA, the CDR3 is TGTGCCAGCAGCTACCCGGCGGGGGCCTATGGCTACACCTTC. The entire variable domain, with the rest obtained from reference TRBV5-5 and TRBJ1-2, is as follows: DAGVTQSPTHLIKTRGQQVTLRCSPISGHKSVSWYQQVLGQGPQFIFQYYEKEERGRGNFPDRFSARQFPNYSSELNVNALLLGDSALYLCASSYPAGAYGYTFGSGTRLTVV.